What follows are 22 T cell receptor beta chains derived from one specimen sequenced in a study of cytomegalovirus exposure and HLA in healthy donors. It was with 60 Vbeta and 13 Jbeta primers that the PCR ran. Assay: immunoSEQ multiplex PCR; the TCRdb copy retains only in-frame clones and omits some. The sample comprises 100,000 to 150,000 clones, around three quarters of which are singletons, and roughly 13% rests with the top ten. The sequenced sample consisted of PBMCs. The receptors originated from a woman aged 40-49 years in good health and CMV-seropositive.

A single count supports this clone. The J gene is TRBJ1-6, the V gene TRBV30; 7 nucleotides agree with TRBD1. The V and J ends lost 4 bases and 7 bases, in that order; junction bases with no gene match: 13. CDR1 GTSNPN and CDR2 SVGIG come from the germline V gene (reference sequence). CDR3 size: 16 residues. The DNA of the CDR3 is TGTGCCTGGACACTACGCTCCGGGACAGTGAATTCACCCCTCCACTTT. Its protein product is CAWTLRSGTVNSPLHF.

The J gene is TRBJ1-2, the V gene TRBV9, with D unclear. Trimming stripped 2 bases from V and 8 bases from J, with 16 bases between. Germline V gives CDR1 SGDLS, CDR2 YYNGEE. The CDR3 length is 14 residues. The CDR3, as DNA: TGTGCCAGCAGCGTGTCCCGGGGAGGTGGGGGCTACACCTTC. Translated: CASSVSRGGGGYTF.

The J gene is TRBJ1-4, the V gene TRBV5-6; TRBD1 agrees at 7 bases. V shed 3 bases and J 10 bases; nucleotides not matched to a gene: 6. Germline CDR1 SGHDT, CDR2 YYEEEE. This CDR3 region has 13 residues. Written as DNA, the CDR3 is TGTGCCAGCAGCTACCGACAGGGAGGAAAACTGTTTTTT. It specifies CASSYRQGGKLFF.

J is TRBJ2-5 and V is TRBV2, with D tentatively TRBD2 (7 bases). CDR1 and CDR2 (germline): SNHLY, FYNNEI. Between the trimmed V and J ends, which lost 6 bases and 2 bases, there was a span of 13 bases. There are 14 residues in the CDR3. The CDR3 reads CASSPRGGQETQYF. The CDR3 DNA is TGTGCCAGCAGCCCGAGGGGGGGACAAGAGACCCAGTACTTC.

The V and J genes are TRBV5-1 and TRBJ2-5, with D tentatively TRBD1 (6 bases). CDR1 and CDR2 from the germline V gene are SGHRS and YFSETQ. The V end lost 4 bases, the J end lost 1 base, and 14 bases lay between the germline ends. This CDR3 is 15 amino acids long. Here the CDR3 reads CASSPLGQSQETQYF. The CDR3 DNA follows: TGCGCCAGCAGCCCCCTTGGACAGTCCCAAGAGACCCAGTACTTC.

V gene TRBV5-4 combines with J gene TRBJ2-2; 8 bases match TRBD2. CDR1 and CDR2 (germline): SGHNT, YYREEE (reference sequence). V shed 0 bases, J shed 6 bases, and the junction held 4 bases outside the gene matches. CDR3 length: 15 amino acids. CDR3 loop: CASSLVAGGPGELFF. CDR3 coding DNA: TGTGCCAGCAGCTTGGTCGCGGGAGGACCCGGGGAGCTGTTTTTT. Based on the CDR3 plus reference TRBV5-4 and TRBJ2-2, the full variable domain is ETGVTQSPTHLIKTRGQQVTLRCSSQSGHNTVSWYQQALGQGPQFIFQYYREEENGRGNFPPRFSGLQFPNYSSELNVNALELDDSALYLCASSLVAGGPGELFFGEGSRLTVL.

The genes are TRBV13 and TRBJ1-1; weak D call: TRBD1 (6 bases). This CDR3 contains 14 residues. CDR1 PRHDT and CDR2 FYEKMQ come from the germline V gene (reference sequence). V lost 5 bases and J lost 7, with 17 bases in between. The CDR3 loop is CASSTGGHPYEAFF. CDR3 sequence (DNA): TGTGCCAGCAGCACGGGGGGACATCCATATGAAGCTTTCTTT.

The chain employs TRBV12-5 and TRBJ1-2, with 9 bases lining up with TRBD1. The CDR3 spans 14 residues. The germline V gene encodes CDR1 LGHNT and CDR2 FRNRAP. Trimming took 5 bases from V and 8 from J; bases not matched to a gene: 9. CDR3 region: CASGLTGGAGGYTF. The CDR3 nucleotides are TGTGCTAGTGGTCTAACAGGGGGCGCTGGGGGCTACACCTTC.

CDR3 sequence: CASSEKDRTPFYEQYF. CDR3 bases: TGTGCCAGCAGTGAAAAGGATCGGACTCCCTTCTACGAGCAGTACTTC. The V call is TRBV6-1, the J call TRBJ2-7; TRBD2 is a possible D gene (5 bases). V lost 2 bases and J lost 3, with 17 bases in between. The CDR3 has 16 amino acids. Germline loops: CDR1 MNHNS, CDR2 SASEGT.

This clone was seen a single time. V and J are TRBV10-3 and TRBJ2-2, with 12 bases aligning to TRBD2. This CDR3 has 16 amino acids. The germline gives CDR1 ENHRY, CDR2 SYGVKD. V gave up 10 bases and J gave up 1 base; unmatched junction bases: 7. This CDR3 reads CATSGRASKNTGELFF. CDR3 in DNA: TGTGCCACTAGCGGGAGGGCCTCAAAGAACACCGGGGAGCTGTTTTTT.

The chain recombines TRBV4-1 with TRBJ1-1; weak D call: TRBD1 (6 bases). The CDR3 spans 14 residues. Germline loops: CDR1 MGHRA, CDR2 YSYEKL. Trimming removed 4 bases from V and 7 bases from J, with 16 bases in between. The CDR3 loop reads CASSPPTGRDEAFF. The CDR3 DNA reads as TGCGCCAGCAGCCCGCCTACAGGGAGGGATGAAGCTTTCTTT.

This clone has a handful of counts. The chain combines TRBV6-1 with TRBJ1-3; D not certain. Germline V gene sequence: CDR1 MNHNS, CDR2 SASEGT. CDR3 length: 15 residues. The V and J ends lost 8 bases and 0 bases respectively, with 14 bases between them. In DNA, the CDR3 is TGTGCCAGCCGTCGCTTCCCGAGCTCTGGAAACACCATATATTTT. Amino acid sequence: CASRRFPSSGNTIYF.

This chain links TRBV7-2 with TRBJ2-3, with D uncertain. The CDR3 spans 11 residues. V lost 1 base and J lost 8, with 4 bases in between. Per germline, CDR1 SGHTA and CDR2 FQGNSA. The CDR3 DNA reads TGTGCCAGCAGCTTAGGCGCTACGCAGTATTTT. Translation gives CASSLGATQYF.

V and J are TRBV19 and TRBJ2-5; 7 bases agree with TRBD1. The better agreement between TRBJ2-7 and the DNA end casts doubt on the J call. Germline loops: CDR1 LNHDA, CDR2 SQIVND (reference sequence). The CDR3 has 14 residues. The CDR3 reads CASSAGTVTYEQYF. CDR3 in DNA: TGTGCCAGTAGCGCCGGGACAGTGACCTACGAGCAGTACTTC.

The CDR3 DNA is TGTGCCAGCAGCTACGGGGGACAGGGGTCCAATCAGCCCCAGCATTTT. Amino acids: CASSYGGQGSNQPQHF. This sequence joins TRBV7-9 and TRBJ1-5; TRBD1 aligns across 10 bases. With 4 bases clipped from V and 3 bases from J, the junction kept 6 bases outside the gene matches. Germline assignment: CDR1 SEHNR and CDR2 FQNEAQ (reference sequence). The CDR3 is made up of 16 amino acids.

The rearrangement links TRBV10-3 to TRBJ2-7, with TRBD2 matching 8 bases. This CDR3 is built from 19 residues. The V gene end was trimmed by 10 bases and the J gene end by 0 bases; junction bases not matched to a gene: 23. Germline V gives CDR1 ENHRY, CDR2 SYGVKD. The CDR3 sequence is CATRGDGGDAHSSSYEQYF. DNA for the CDR3: TGTGCCACGCGGGGTGACGGGGGGGACGCCCACTCCAGCTCCTACGAGCAGTACTTC.

V and J are TRBV29-1 and TRBJ2-5; D is undetermined. The CDR3 has 10 residues. V lost 4 bases and J 2 bases, leaving 2 bases between the germline ends. CDR1 and CDR2 (germline): SQVTM, ANQGSEA. CDR3 coding DNA: TGCAGCGTTGTACAAGAGACCCAGTACTTC. This translates into CSVVQETQYF.

This rearrangement joins TRBV4-1 to TRBJ1-4; D is unresolved. CDR3 length: 14 residues. Germline V lookup: CDR1 MGHRA, CDR2 YSYEKL. With 4 bases removed from V and 8 bases from J, the gap between germline ends came to 14 bases. The CDR3 sequence: CASSPVREGEKLFF. DNA for the CDR3: TGCGCCAGCAGCCCTGTGAGGGAAGGGGAAAAACTGTTTTTT.

The V gene is TRBV19, the J gene TRBJ2-5, with 8 bases lining up with TRBD2. V was pared by 5 bases and J by 5 bases, with 7 bases of the junction left unmatched. Germline V gene data show CDR1 as LNHDA and CDR2 as SQIVND (reference sequence). There are 14 residues in the CDR3. The CDR3 here is CASSGREGRETQYF. In DNA, the CDR3 is TGTGCCAGTAGTGGCCGGGAGGGCCGGGAGACCCAGTACTTC.

The V gene is TRBV11-1, the J gene TRBJ1-1, with D unclear. CDR3 size: 11 residues. In germline, CDR1 is SGHAT, CDR2 FQDESV (reference sequence). V lost 6 bases to trimming and J lost 3 bases, with 5 bases between them. CDR3 bases: TGTGCCAGCAGTCGGGACACTGAAGCTTTCTTT. Translation gives CASSRDTEAFF.

The chain is built from TRBV6-1 and TRBJ2-7; 9 nucleotides line up with TRBD1. Per the germline V gene, CDR1 is MNHNS and CDR2 is SASEGT. The CDR3 covers 14 residues. V trimming: 3 bases; J trimming: 5 bases; junction bases outside the gene matches: 5. CDR3 amino acids: CASSDQTGGNEQYF. In DNA form, the CDR3 reads TGTGCCAGCAGTGATCAAACAGGGGGCAACGAGCAGTACTTC.

The rearrangement joins TRBV7-6 to TRBJ2-1, with TRBD1 matching over 8 bases. J gave up 5 bases and V 1 base, and 4 bases lay outside the gene matches. Per the germline V gene, CDR1 is SGHVS and CDR2 is FNYEAQ. This CDR3 region has 15 residues. The CDR3 bases are TGTGCCAGCAGCTTAGGACAGGGGTTCAACAATGAGCAGTTCTTC. Translating gives CASSLGQGFNNEQFF.